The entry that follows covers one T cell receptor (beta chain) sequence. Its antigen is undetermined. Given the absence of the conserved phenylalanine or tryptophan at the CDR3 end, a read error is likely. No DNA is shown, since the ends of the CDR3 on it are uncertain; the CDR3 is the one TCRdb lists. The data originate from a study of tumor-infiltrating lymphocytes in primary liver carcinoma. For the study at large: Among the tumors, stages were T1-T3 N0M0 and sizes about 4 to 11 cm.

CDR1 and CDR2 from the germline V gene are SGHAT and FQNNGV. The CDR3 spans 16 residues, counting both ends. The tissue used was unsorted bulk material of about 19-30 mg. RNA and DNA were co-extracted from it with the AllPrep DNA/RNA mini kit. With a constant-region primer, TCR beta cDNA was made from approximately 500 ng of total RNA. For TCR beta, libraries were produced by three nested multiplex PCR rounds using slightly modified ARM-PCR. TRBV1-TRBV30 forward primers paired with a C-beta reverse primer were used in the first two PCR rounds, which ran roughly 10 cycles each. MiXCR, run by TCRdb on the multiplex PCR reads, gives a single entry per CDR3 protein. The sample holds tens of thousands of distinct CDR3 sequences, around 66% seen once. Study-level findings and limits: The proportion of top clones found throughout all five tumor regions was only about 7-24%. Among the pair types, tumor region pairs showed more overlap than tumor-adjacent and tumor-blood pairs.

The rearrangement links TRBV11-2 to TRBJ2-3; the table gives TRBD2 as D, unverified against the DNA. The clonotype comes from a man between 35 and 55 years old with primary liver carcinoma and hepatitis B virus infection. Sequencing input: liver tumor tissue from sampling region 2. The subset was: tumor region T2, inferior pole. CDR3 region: CASSLQAEVSTDTQYS.